The 5 T cell receptor beta chains presented below share a single source sample, sequenced in a study of blood T cell repertoires in COVID-19. Profiling relied on immunoSEQ multiplex PCR, and the TCRdb table lists in-frame clones only, not all of them. The sample has tens of thousands of clones, about 86% seen once. Sample: peripheral blood. All receptors derive from an older woman with acute or convalescent COVID-19.

The V and J genes are TRBV5-1 and TRBJ1-2; 7 nucleotides line up with TRBD1. J lost 0 bases, V lost 5 bases, and 4 bases had no gene match. CDR3 size: 14 residues. Germline assignment: CDR1 SGHRS and CDR2 YFSETQ. The CDR3 region is CASSRTGTNYGYTF. For the CDR3, the DNA is TGCGCCAGCAGTCGGACAGGAACTAACTATGGCTACACCTTC.

The rearrangement uses TRBV5-1 and TRBJ2-7; D might be TRBD2 (6 bases). The germline V gene has CDR1 SGHRS and CDR2 YFSETQ. The CDR3 length is 16 residues. V was pared by 0 bases and J by 5 bases, with 18 bases between. In DNA, the CDR3 is TGCGCCAGCAGCTTGGTTGCGGGATCTTCAGGGCACGAGCAGTACTTC. The encoded protein is CASSLVAGSSGHEQYF.

V usage is TRBV7-2 and J usage is TRBJ1-1; 9 bases match TRBD1. CDR3 length equals 14 residues. CDR1 is SGHTA, CDR2 FQGNSA, per germline. The V and J ends lost 7 bases and 1 base, in that order; junction bases with no gene match: 4. Here the CDR3 reads CASTEDRGNTEAFF. CDR3 sequence (DNA): TGTGCCAGCACCGAGGACAGGGGGAACACTGAAGCTTTCTTT.

The gene calls are TRBV7-9 and TRBJ1-6; D is possibly TRBD1 (6 bases). The CDR3 spans 16 residues. Trimming cost V 5 bases and J 5 bases, with 16 bases left between them. Germline lookup yields CDR1 SEHNR and CDR2 FQNEAQ (reference sequence). CDR3 sequence: CASSDPGVRNNSPLHF. The DNA of the CDR3 is TGTGCCAGCAGCGACCCAGGGGTCCGCAATAATTCACCCCTCCACTTT. Looking up the rest from reference TRBV7-9 and TRBJ1-6 gives the full variable domain: DTGVSQNPRHKITKRGQNVTFRCDPISEHNRLYWYRQTLGQGPEFLTYFQNEAQLEKSRLLSDRFSAERPKGSFSTLEIQRTEQGDSAMYLCASSDPGVRNNSPLHFGNGTRLTVT.

CDR3 sequence (DNA): TGTGCCAGTAGTAAAGCGGGTCGCACAGATACGCAGTATTTT. Protein product: CASSKAGRTDTQYF. V usage is TRBV19 and J usage is TRBJ2-3, with D maybe TRBD2 (6 bases). Looked up from germline, CDR1 is LNHDA and CDR2 is SQIVND (reference sequence). This CDR3 contains 14 residues. V lost 4 bases to trimming and J lost 1 base, with 9 bases between them.